The sequence of this T cell receptor (beta chain) was determined in a study of OX40 agonist ivuxolimab in advanced cancers. Data came from immunoSEQ multiplex PCR; TCRdb stores just in-frame clones and leaves some out. The sample gives around 46,000 clones, more than 70% of which show up once; about 2.4% is in the top ten. Per germline, CDR1 SGHVS and CDR2 FQNEAQ. The V and J ends lost 1 base and 4 bases respectively, with 9 bases between them. The CDR3 is made up of 14 amino acids. Study-level results: Expanded peripheral T cells had an undetermined antigen specificity.

Note on this clone: Its antigen is not known.

Sample: CD4+ or CD8+ T cells sorted from blood, taken in a trial of the OX40 agonist ivuxolimab. The genes are TRBV7-8 and TRBJ2-3; D is unclear. The sequence was obtained from an adult with an advanced solid tumor such as melanoma, head and neck, liver or kidney cancer. The CDR3 is CASSLVLDADTQYF. In nucleotides, the CDR3 is TGTGCCAGCAGCTTAGTCCTAGACGCAGATACGCAGTATTTT. Full variable domain (missing parts from reference TRBV7-8 and TRBJ2-3): GAGVSQSPRYKVAKRGQDVALRCDPISGHVSLFWYQQALGQGPEFLTYFQNEAQLDKSGLPSDRFFAERPEGSVSTLKIQRTQQEDSAVYLCASSLVLDADTQYFGPGTRLTVL.